This is a list of T cell receptor beta chains from one sample in a study of control samples from healthy donors and cancer patients. Method: immunoSEQ multiplex PCR; TCRdb's copy keeps in-frame clones and lacks some. The sample contains approximately 150,000 clones, under 90% of which appear only once. Sequences were obtained from blood. All receptors come from a man younger than 45 in good health. CDR3s include the opening cysteine and the closing phenylalanine or tryptophan. Each record gives: V gene, D gene, clone size, J gene, CDR3 protein, CDR3 DNA. D genes are given only for firm matches. Clone size is stated in some rows and not others, as once, few, many or a class when expanded.

>TRBV5-4|-|-|TRBJ1-5
CASSNGTKEVAQHF
TGTGCCAGCAGCAACGGGACAAAGGAAGTGGCCCAGCATTTT
>TRBV19|-|-|TRBJ2-7
CASSIVAEYEQYF
TGTGCCAGTAGTATAGTAGCAGAATACGAGCAGTACTTC
>TRBV6-1|TRBD1|-|TRBJ2-3
CASSDRTGGKDTQYF
TGTGCCAGCAGTGACCGGACAGGGGGCAAGGATACGCAGTATTTT
>TRBV14|-|-|TRBJ2-3
CASSQDDYYTDTQYF
TGTGCCAGCAGCCAGGATGACTATTACACAGATACGCAGTATTTT
>TRBV7-9|-|-|TRBJ2-5
CASSLRYSGREETQYF
TGTGCCAGCAGCTTACGCTATTCGGGCAGGGAAGAGACCCAGTACTTC
>TRBV2|-|-|TRBJ2-4
CASSDFVSLAKNIQYF
TGTGCCAGCAGTGATTTTGTCAGTCTAGCCAAAAACATTCAGTACTTC
>TRBV6-5|-|-|TRBJ2-5
CASSPDWRETQYF
TGTGCCAGCAGTCCAGACTGGAGAGAGACCCAGTACTTC
>TRBV2|TRBD1|-|TRBJ2-7
CASTEQGARWEQYF
TGTGCCAGCACAGAACAGGGGGCCCGCTGGGAGCAGTACTTC
>TRBV18|TRBD1|-|TRBJ1-4
CASSLGQGEKLFF
TGTGCCAGCTCCCTCGGACAGGGCGAAAAACTGTTTTTT
>TRBV5-5|-|few|TRBJ1-1
CASSWESQNTEAFF
TGTGCCAGCAGCTGGGAGAGTCAGAACACTGAAGCTTTCTTT
>TRBV20-1|-|once|TRBJ2-5
CSSHLWETQYF
TGCAGTTCCCACCTGTGGGAGACCCAGTACTTC
>TRBV7-8|-|-|TRBJ2-3
CASSALMTVGLSDTQYF
TGTGCCAGCAGCGCTTTGATGACAGTGGGGCTTTCAGATACGCAGTATTTT
>TRBV6-5|-|-|TRBJ1-2
CASSYSSYDYTF
TGTGCCAGCAGTTACTCTTCCTATGACTACACCTTC
>TRBV7-9|-|-|TRBJ1-5
CASSSSILSNQPQHF
TGTGCCAGCAGCTCGTCAATCCTTAGCAATCAGCCCCAGCATTTT
>TRBV9|TRBD2|-|TRBJ2-5
CASGRGSQETQYF
TGTGCCAGCGGGCGGGGGAGTCAAGAGACCCAGTACTTC
>TRBV6-2/TRBV6-3|-|-|TRBJ2-5
CASSYSNQGTSVQEETQYF
TGTGCCAGCAGTTACTCGAATCAAGGGACGTCGGTCCAAGAAGAGACCCAGTACTTC
>TRBV4-1|TRBD2|-|TRBJ2-2
CASSQAWTSGRLSGELFF
TGCGCCAGCAGCCAAGCTTGGACTAGCGGGAGACTCAGCGGGGAGCTGTTTTTT
>TRBV30|-|-|TRBJ1-6
CAWSVRAGFRNNSPLHF
TGTGCCTGGAGTGTAAGGGCAGGGTTTAGGAATAATTCACCCCTCCACTTT
>TRBV7-2|-|-|TRBJ1-6
CASSSRTTSPLHF
TGTGCCAGCAGCTCCCGGACAACTTCACCCCTCCACTTT
>TRBV3-1/TRBV3-2|-|-|TRBJ1-6
CASSQDPGRNSPLHF
TGTGCCAGCAGCCAAGATCCAGGACGGAATTCACCCCTCCACTTT
>TRBV6-5|-|-|TRBJ2-3
CASVRADTQYF
TGTGCCAGCGTGAGGGCAGATACGCAGTATTTT
>TRBV29-1|TRBD1|-|TRBJ2-7
CSVGQGTNEQYF
TGCAGCGTTGGACAGGGGACGAACGAGCAGTACTTC
>TRBV7-3|-|-|TRBJ2-5
CASSARQGFLETQYF
TGTGCCAGCAGCGCACGTCAGGGGTTTCTGGAGACCCAGTACTTC